Given below is one TCR beta chain in context. Its antigen remains unknown. This record comes from a study of shared clonotypes between healthy human individuals. Study-level points and caveats: About 5% of naive CD4 clonotypes were shared across four donors. It was only blood that was sampled, and tissue repertoires likely differ.

Germline assignment: CDR1 SGHAT and CDR2 FQNNGV. The V and J ends lost 4 bases and 6 bases respectively, with 13 bases between them. This CDR3 has 14 residues. Using immunoSEQ multiplex PCR, the repertoire was profiled, and TCRdb retains in-frame clones only, with some absent. The sample yields millions of clones, more than 90% seen once. The chain couples TRBV11-2 to TRBJ2-1, with D maybe TRBD2 (6 bases). Sequences were obtained from naive CD4+ T cells sorted from blood. The subset: CD45RA+ positively selected. The receptor comes from a young man in good health. The CDR3 region has the DNA TGTGCCAGCAGCTCGCCCCGGAGGGGCAATGAGCAGTTCTTC. Translated: CASSSPRRGNEQFF.